This passage covers 32 T cell receptor beta chains from one sample sequenced in a study of cytomegalovirus exposure and HLA in healthy donors. The PCR had 60 Vbeta and 13 Jbeta primers. Assay used: immunoSEQ multiplex PCR; TCRdb lists only in-frame clones, some missing. The repertoire includes roughly 250,000 clones, roughly 86% of them detected once, and roughly 2% sits in the top ten. The sample comprised PBMCs. The receptors were sampled from a woman in her thirties or forties in good health and CMV-seropositive.

This clone has more than one count but fewer than ten. V and J are TRBV13 and TRBJ2-7, with TRBD2 matching over 11 bases. The trim removed 4 bases at V and 1 base at J, leaving 3 bases unmatched. The CDR3 covers 15 residues. Germline CDR1 reads PRHDT; CDR2 reads FYEKMQ (reference sequence). The CDR3 here is CASSSGLAESYEQYF. The CDR3 nucleotides are TGTGCCAGCAGCTCGGGACTAGCGGAATCCTACGAGCAGTACTTC.

The chain joins TRBV7-6 to TRBJ2-7; TRBD1 agrees at 10 bases. There are 14 residues in the CDR3. After removal of 6 bases from V and 6 bases from J, the junction contained 8 bases not matched to a gene. Per germline, CDR1 SGHVS and CDR2 FNYEAQ. The chain's CDR3 is CASSRGTGVFEQYF. The CDR3 coding sequence is TGTGCCAGCAGTCGCGGGACAGGGGTCTTCGAGCAGTACTTC.

V is TRBV11-3 and J is TRBJ2-7, with D possibly being TRBD1 (6 bases). Germline assignment: CDR1 SGHNT and CDR2 YENEEA. The CDR3 loop spans 16 amino acids. Trimming took off 1 base at V and 2 bases at J, with 15 bases between the two ends. The CDR3 DNA reads TGTGCCAGCAGCTTAGGTCCGGAACAGGGAGCCTACGAGCAGTACTTC. It is translated as CASSLGPEQGAYEQYF.

This chain connects TRBV9 to TRBJ1-3; 7 positions match TRBD1. The germline gives CDR1 SGDLS, CDR2 YYNGEE. The ends lost 4 bases at V and 0 bases at J; junction bases unmatched: 7. The length of the CDR3 is 16 residues. CDR3 amino acids: CASSPSGQNSGNTIYF. CDR3 bases: TGTGCCAGCAGCCCATCGGGACAGAACTCTGGAAACACCATATATTTT. Variable domain in full (rest from reference TRBV9 and TRBJ1-3): DSGVTQTPKHLITATGQRVTLRCSPRSGDLSVYWYQQSLDQGLQFLIQYYNGEERAKGNILERFSAQQFPDLHSELNLSSLELGDSALYFCASSPSGQNSGNTIYFGEGSWLTVV.

The gene calls are TRBV4-2 and TRBJ2-2, with D possibly being TRBD2 (5 bases). The CDR3 totals 14 residues. From germline, CDR1 is LGHNA and CDR2 YNFKEQ. V was shortened by 4 bases and J by 7 bases, with 13 bases between the two germline ends. The CDR3 sequence is CASSRNGGGGELFF. CDR3 coding DNA: TGTGCCAGCAGCCGGAACGGAGGAGGCGGGGAGCTGTTTTTT.

This sequence joins TRBV5-8 and TRBJ1-1; 12 bases fit TRBD1. CDR3 length equals 16 residues. CDR1 SGHTS and CDR2 YDEGEE come from the germline V gene. Trimming took 2 bases from V and 3 from J; bases not matched to a gene: 5. As DNA, the CDR3 is TGTGCCAGCAGCTTAGGGACAGGGGGCACCCACACTGAAGCTTTCTTT. It specifies CASSLGTGGTHTEAFF. Complete variable domain (other parts from reference TRBV5-8 and TRBJ1-1): EAGVTQSPTHLIKTRGQQATLRCSPISGHTSVYWYQQALGLGLQFLLWYDEGEERNRGNFPPRFSGRQFPNYSSELNVNALELEDSALYLCASSLGTGGTHTEAFFGQGTRLTVV.

In this sample, this clone turned up once. The chain is built from TRBV7-3 and TRBJ2-7; 7 bases are shared with TRBD2. This CDR3 spans 14 amino acids. Germline V CDR1 and CDR2: SGHTA, FQGTGA. V shed 4 bases, J shed 5 bases, and the junction held 8 bases outside the gene matches. The CDR3, as DNA: TGTGCCAGCAGCTCAGGGAGGGGTTTCGACGAGCAGTACTTC. Its translation is CASSSGRGFDEQYF. The full variable domain, its missing parts supplied by reference TRBV7-3 and TRBJ2-7, is GAGVSQTPSNKVTEKGKYVELRCDPISGHTALYWYRQSLGQGPEFLIYFQGTGAADDSGLPNDRFFAVRPEGSVSTLKIQRTERGDSAVYLCASSSGRGFDEQYFGPGTRLTVT.

This sequence joins TRBV2 and TRBJ2-1; 7 positions match TRBD1. V gave up 6 bases and J gave up 0 bases; unmatched junction bases: 11. CDR3 length: 17 amino acids. CDR1 is SNHLY and CDR2 is FYNNEI in the germline V gene. In nucleotides, the CDR3 is TGTGCCAGCAGGGCCACAGGGGCCCCTAGCTCCTACAATGAGCAGTTCTTC. Translated: CASRATGAPSSYNEQFF.

The chain recombines TRBV13 with TRBJ1-2, with TRBD1 matching 8 bases. CDR3 length: 16 residues. With 5 bases clipped from V and 4 bases from J, the junction kept 12 bases outside the gene matches. Germline V CDR1 and CDR2: PRHDT, FYEKMQ (reference sequence). The CDR3 DNA sequence: TGTGCCAGCAGCCCTTCCCCGCTCAGGGGGCTCTATGGCTACACCTTC. It encodes CASSPSPLRGLYGYTF.

This clone was observed a few times. J is TRBJ2-7 and V is TRBV11-3; TRBD2 agrees at 16 bases. The CDR3 has 17 residues. Germline V gene data show CDR1 as SGHNT and CDR2 as YENEEA. Trimming cost V 0 bases and J 8 bases; bases outside gene matches: 7. CDR3 loop: CASSLEWGLAGGIQQYF. Here the CDR3 DNA reads TGTGCCAGCAGCTTAGAATGGGGACTAGCGGGAGGGATCCAGCAGTACTTC.

The rearrangement links TRBV7-8 to TRBJ1-1, with 7 bases fitting TRBD1. Germline CDR1 SGHVS, CDR2 FQNEAQ. The CDR3 covers 15 residues. V was pared by 4 bases and J by 0 bases, with 5 bases of the junction left unmatched. The CDR3 loop reads CASSSMGQMNTEAFF. CDR3 sequence (DNA): TGTGCCAGCAGCTCAATGGGACAGATGAACACTGAAGCTTTCTTT.

This clone was counted a few times. The chain is built from TRBV19 and TRBJ1-1, with a possible D match to TRBD1 (6 bases). The V end lost 5 bases, the J end lost 4 bases, and 14 bases lay between the germline ends. Per the germline V gene, CDR1 is LNHDA and CDR2 is SQIVND (reference sequence). The CDR3 has 14 residues. The CDR3 DNA reads as TGTGCCAGTAGTCTAAACAGGGAATCCACTGAAGCTTTCTTT. Its protein is CASSLNRESTEAFF.

This sequence joins TRBV27 and TRBJ2-2; TRBD2 aligns across 12 bases. Looked up from germline, CDR1 is MNHEY and CDR2 is SMNVEV (reference sequence). The CDR3 contains 16 residues. V lost 4 bases to trimming and J lost 5 bases; unmatched junction nucleotides: 5. The CDR3 sequence is CASSSSGRAGTGELFF. In nucleotides, the CDR3 is TGTGCCAGCAGTTCTAGCGGGAGGGCCGGAACCGGGGAGCTGTTTTTT.

The chain employs TRBV19 and TRBJ2-7, with 9 bases matching TRBD2. In germline, CDR1 is LNHDA, CDR2 SQIVND (reference sequence). V gave up 3 bases and J gave up 4 bases; unmatched junction bases: 4. The CDR3 length is 14 residues. The CDR3 DNA follows: TGTGCCAGTAGTATCCTAGCGGGACGGTACGAGCAGTACTTC. Residues: CASSILAGRYEQYF.

This clone was observed a single time. The CDR3: CASGMTGGSLTETQYF. CDR3 DNA: TGTGCCAGCGGGATGACAGGGGGCTCCTTAACGGAGACCCAGTACTTC. The V gene is TRBV5-6, the J gene TRBJ2-5, with TRBD1 matching over 10 bases. V lost 7 bases and J lost 5; bases outside the gene matches: 14. The germline V gene has CDR1 SGHDT and CDR2 YYEEEE. There are 16 residues in the CDR3.

Written as DNA, the CDR3 is TGTGCCAGCTCACCAGGCAACCTCATCATGAACACTGAAGCTTTCTTT. Protein product: CASSPGNLIMNTEAFF. The chain joins TRBV18 to TRBJ1-1; D not resolved. V lost 2 bases to trimming and J lost 0 bases, with 13 bases between them. The CDR3 loop spans 16 amino acids. Looked up from germline, CDR1 is KGHSH and CDR2 is LQKENI.

As concerns this clone: The junction differs from germline at one of its ends, possibly a read error. The chain carries TRBV7-7 and TRBJ2-1; 12 bases fit TRBD2. This CDR3 spans 16 amino acids. In germline, CDR1 is SSHAT, CDR2 FNYEAQ (reference sequence). CDR3 in amino acids: CASSLDLAGGYNEQFF. The CDR3 nucleotides are TGTGCTAGCAGCTTGGACCTAGCGGGAGGGTACAATGAGCAGTTCTTC.

The CDR3 DNA follows: TGCGCCAGCAGCCAAGATCAGGCTAGCGGGAGGTCCTACGAGCAGTACTTC. Amino acid sequence: CASSQDQASGRSYEQYF. The rearrangement links TRBV4-3 to TRBJ2-7, with 11 bases aligning to TRBD2. The germline V gene has CDR1 LGHNA and CDR2 YSLEER. The CDR3 is 17 amino acids. The junction had 5 bases not matched to a gene; V was cut back by 0 bases and J by 1 base.

Here the CDR3 DNA reads TGTGCCTGGACCTTTGTTGGGACAAGGAGCTCCTACGAGCAGTACTTC. It encodes CAWTFVGTRSSYEQYF. This sequence joins TRBV30 and TRBJ2-7, with D possibly being TRBD1 (6 bases). V lost 4 bases and J lost 0, with 19 bases in between. The CDR3 extends over 16 amino acids. CDR1 and CDR2 from the germline V gene are GTSNPN and SVGIG (reference sequence).

The rearrangement uses TRBV11-2 and TRBJ1-2; D may be TRBD1 (5 bases). The ends were cut back, 2 bases at V and 4 bases at J, with 20 bases in the middle. Germline values: CDR1 SGHAT, CDR2 FQNNGV. The CDR3 has 17 residues. The CDR3 nucleotides read TGTGCCAGCAGCTTAAACCCTGCCCCAGGGATCGGCTATGGCTACACCTTC. Encoded protein: CASSLNPAPGIGYGYTF.

The chain links TRBV29-1 to TRBJ2-7, with 14 bases that match TRBD2. CDR1 and CDR2 from the germline V gene are SQVTM and ANQGSEA. The V and J ends lost 6 bases and 4 bases, in that order; junction bases with no gene match: 5. The CDR3 length is 14 residues. CDR3 sequence reads: CSVGGLAGEYEQYF. CDR3 nucleotides: TGCAGCGTAGGGGGACTAGCGGGAGAGTACGAGCAGTACTTC.

The rearrangement links TRBV6-5 to TRBJ2-7, with a weak D call TRBD1 (6 bases). The CDR3 is 15 amino acids. Germline V gene sequence: CDR1 MNHEY, CDR2 SVGAGI. Between the trimmed V and J ends, which lost 2 bases and 2 bases, there was a span of 13 bases. CDR3 sequence (DNA): TGTGCCAGCAGTTACGGGCAGGGGCTAACCTACGAGCAGTACTTC. Protein sequence: CASSYGQGLTYEQYF.

This chain connects TRBV7-3 to TRBJ2-2; 15 bases agree with TRBD2. Trimming at V came to 3 bases and at J to 6 bases, leaving 5 bases not matched to a gene. Germline CDR1 is SGHTA and CDR2 is FQGTGA. The CDR3 is 17 residues long. DNA of the CDR3: TGTGCCAGCAGCTTGGGACTAGCGGGAGGTTACCCCGGGGAGCTGTTTTTT. Protein sequence: CASSLGLAGGYPGELFF.

This clone was recorded a few times. Written as DNA, the CDR3 is TGTGCCAGCAGTCATTCCCTCTTATACCGGGGACAGGGACTCTCCTACGAGCAGTACTTC. As protein: CASSHSLLYRGQGLSYEQYF. V is TRBV27 and J is TRBJ2-7; 9 bases match TRBD1. Trimming took 5 bases from V and 0 from J; bases not matched to a gene: 20. Germline loops: CDR1 MNHEY, CDR2 SMNVEV (reference sequence). CDR3 size: 20 residues.

The DNA of the CDR3 is TGTGCCAGCAGCCAAGATCGGGGACAGGGGGCTGAAAAACTGTTTTTT. This encodes CASSQDRGQGAEKLFF. The V gene is TRBV7-2, the J gene TRBJ1-4; 12 nucleotides agree with TRBD1. The CDR3 runs 16 residues. After removal of 5 bases from V and 7 bases from J, the junction contained 8 bases not matched to a gene. Germline CDR1 is SGHTA and CDR2 is FQGNSA.

The gene calls are TRBV5-1 and TRBJ2-7, with 9 positions matching TRBD2. Germline-derived CDR1 and CDR2 are SGHRS and YFSETQ. The CDR3 spans 14 residues. The V and J ends lost 0 bases and 7 bases, in that order; junction bases with no gene match: 5. As DNA, the CDR3 is TGCGCCAGCAGCTTGGTCCTAGCGGGAAAAGAGCAGTACTTC. This encodes CASSLVLAGKEQYF.

This rearrangement joins TRBV7-6 to TRBJ2-1, with 9 bases lining up with TRBD2. In germline, CDR1 is SGHVS, CDR2 FNYEAQ. The J segment lost 5 bases and the V segment lost 5 bases, leaving 7 bases of the junction unmatched. The CDR3 runs 15 residues. The CDR3 bases are TGTGCCAGCAGCCCGACTAGCGGAGCCAACAATGAGCAGTTCTTC. This sequence encodes CASSPTSGANNEQFF.

This chain uses TRBV30 with TRBJ1-2; tentatively, D is TRBD1 (5 bases). The CDR3 sequence is 13 residues long. The germline gives CDR1 GTSNPN, CDR2 SVGIG (reference sequence). V was shortened by 0 bases and J by 12 bases, with 17 bases between the two germline ends. In nucleotides, the CDR3 is TGTGCCTGGAGTGTATATGGTTCAGGGCGCCACACCTTC. This sequence encodes CAWSVYGSGRHTF.

V and J are TRBV9 and TRBJ2-1, with D possibly matching TRBD2 (5 bases). Germline loops: CDR1 SGDLS, CDR2 YYNGEE. This CDR3 contains 12 residues. V lost 4 bases, J lost 4 bases, and 6 bases lay in between. The CDR3 reads CASSRGYNEQFF. The CDR3 nucleotides are TGTGCCAGCAGCAGAGGGTACAATGAGCAGTTCTTC.

The rearrangement joins TRBV27 to TRBJ1-1, with D tentatively TRBD1 (6 bases). CDR3 length equals 18 residues. The germline gives CDR1 MNHEY, CDR2 SMNVEV (reference sequence). V gave up 4 bases and J gave up 0 bases, with 21 bases separating them. This CDR3 is CASSSRATGFNMNTEAFF. The CDR3 region has the DNA TGTGCCAGCAGTTCCCGTGCGACAGGTTTCAACATGAACACTGAAGCTTTCTTT.

The chain joins TRBV19 to TRBJ1-5; 10 bases align to TRBD1. CDR1 is LNHDA, CDR2 SQIVND, per germline (reference sequence). Losses at the gene ends were 0 bases for V and 3 bases for J; bases not matched to a gene: 2. This CDR3 is 16 amino acids long. CDR3 sequence: CASSIEGTGANQPQHF. DNA of the CDR3: TGTGCCAGTAGTATAGAGGGGACAGGGGCCAATCAGCCCCAGCATTTT.

The chain is built from TRBV28 and TRBJ1-6; D is perhaps TRBD1 (5 bases). Per the germline V gene, CDR1 is MDHEN and CDR2 is SYDVKM. The V gene lost 3 bases and the J gene lost 6 bases, with 9 bases spanning the gap. This CDR3 has 14 amino acids. The chain's CDR3 is CASSFRQINSPLHF. The CDR3 DNA is TGTGCCAGCAGTTTTCGACAGATTAATTCACCCCTCCACTTT.